This T cell receptor beta chain was identified in a study of control samples from healthy donors and cancer patients. This CDR3 is 16 amino acids long. Germline lookup yields CDR1 SGHRS and CDR2 YFSETQ. Trimming cost V 6 bases and J 1 base; bases outside gene matches: 12. The method was immunoSEQ multiplex PCR; TCRdb's version includes in-frame clones alone and lacks a portion of them. In the table there are approximately 150,000 clones, under 95% of which are singletons. The chain combines TRBV5-1 with TRBJ1-1, with 7 positions matching TRBD1. The sequence derives from a man aged 18 to 30 in good health. What was sequenced was blood. The CDR3 here is CASTTSGGAWNTEAFF. For the CDR3, the DNA is TGCGCCAGCACCACTTCAGGGGGGGCGTGGAACACTGAAGCTTTCTTT.